Sequencing of this TCR beta chain was carried out in a study of blood T cell repertoires in COVID-19 (dated by TCRdb to 2020 to 2021). Study-wide context: Collaborator samples came from the United States, Italy and Spain and covered acute and convalescent phases of COVID-19. The prospective study material was composed of cDNA or gDNA derived from T cells, B-cell-depleted T cells, or PBMCs. Deeply sampled blood TCRbeta repertoires from subjects exposed to, actively infected with, or recovered from COVID-19 were included in the dataset. A freely available public database, intended as a resource for researchers studying the immune response to SARS-CoV-2, is where the repertoires were released. Samples came from the ongoing ImmuneRACE study (first 160 participants) plus 1,254 subjects from 6 global collaborators. Nearly every sample came with metadata listing a de-identified subject ID, COVID-19 status, age in years and sex. Where available, HLA class I and class II types were taken from metadata supplied by the sample provider and were not determined by assay-based typing.

The collaborating institutions used their own protocols to collect whole blood in K2EDTA tubes. For TCRbeta analysis, collaborator samples were shipped as frozen whole blood, as isolated PBMCs, or as DNA extracted from either sample type. The paper's findings and limits, for the study overall: The amount of clinical and demographic metadata varied by source and participant and was provided uncurated.

TCRbeta CDR3 regions were amplified from genomic DNA using the immunoSEQ Assay, a bias-controlled multiplex PCR. Per the authors' processing: The number of nucleated cells in each sample was estimated by amplification of reference gene primers within the assay. To quantify the absolute abundance of each unique TCRbeta CDR3 rearrangement, sequence reads were collapsed and filtered. For each sample, productive Simpson clonality was calculated as the square root of Simpson's diversity index across productive rearrangements. The table was pulled from immuneACCESS by TCRdb, which kept in-frame rearrangements only. Such tables lose some clones; where checked, under half of the loss comes from unresolved V genes, and the rest has no known cause. V, J and clone size derive from that table, while D and trimming were established from the DNA sequence. In this sample the table shows more than 150,000 clones, 86% of which occur a single time. The top ten clonotypes cover roughly 20% of the sample.

CDR1 and CDR2 were assigned from the germline V gene as SGHTA and FQGNSA. The CDR3 measures 14 amino acids from cysteine to phenylalanine. Only the CDR3 portion is preserved as DNA: 42 bases, with reading frame beginning at the first base. V and J lose 5 bases and 7 bases, and a span of 17 bases separates them. On this clone itself: The antigen this receptor binds is unknown. Base qualities are missing; no much larger clone stands one base away.

This receptor chain uses TRBV7-2 and TRBJ1-2, and the D gene may be TRBD1, 6 bases matching. Sequencing used peripheral blood. This receptor was taken from a man in his 70s with active or convalescent COVID-19. The nucleotide sequence reads TGTGCCAGCAGCGGCCCCCTAGGACAGCTTGGCTACACCTTC. Its product reads: CASSGPLGQLGYTF.